This T cell receptor (beta chain) is drawn from a study of identical twins. Study-level points and caveats: Out-of-frame beta chain sequences displayed weaker excess sharing between twins.

CDR1 SGHRS and CDR2 YFSETQ come from the germline V gene. The trim removed 0 bases at V and 13 bases at J, leaving 2 bases unmatched. The CDR3 totals 13 residues. TCRdb reprocessed the 5' RACE reads with MiXCR, giving one entry per CDR3 protein. The sample gives 500,000 or so distinct CDR3 sequences, approximately 14% of which show up once; approximately 0.52% is in the top ten. As for this clonotype: The antigen remains undetermined.

In addition, the sample was reused for a study of yellow fever vaccine responses in identical twins.

Sequenced sample: CD4+ T cells sorted from blood. This sequence was found in a woman aged 18-30 years in good health. This chain links TRBV5-1 with TRBJ2-2, with 11 bases that match TRBD2. This CDR3 is CASSLDLAGGLFF. DNA for the CDR3: TGCGCCAGCAGCTTGGATCTAGCGGGAGGGCTGTTTTTT.